The table lists the clone carrying this T cell receptor beta chain with many counts. Its matching antigen is unknown. Arm-PCR of CDR3 regions with iRepertoire HTBI primers generated TCR beta libraries. TCRdb called the multiplex PCR reads again in MiXCR, with one record for every CDR3 protein. Seen here are hundreds of thousands of distinct CDR3 sequences, 16% observed once, and the top ten hold about 18%. Documented time point: newly diagnosed GD, antithyroid drugs for less than 3 months. PBMC RNA served as the TCR library source. Deletions cut 5 bases from V and 1 base from J, with 18 bases between. In germline, CDR1 is MDHEN, CDR2 SYDVKM. The CDR3 spans 17 residues. This sample stems from a study of regulatory T cells in long-lasting Graves disease. Study-level results: There were preferences for TRBV28, TRBJ1-2 and TRBJ2-5 in persistent disease.

This same sample was also taken into another study, of T cells in Graves' hyperthyroidism and ophthalmopathy.

This receptor was obtained from a woman in her twenties or thirties with Graves disease. The sequencing here drew on peripheral blood mononuclear cells (PBMCs), taken at new diagnosis, from a patient treated with antithyroid drugs. The chain combines TRBV28 with TRBJ1-5; D is undetermined. This chain's CDR3 is CASSPSSPTGSNQPQHF. DNA of the CDR3: TGTGCCAGCAGTCCCTCCTCCCCGACGGGGAGCAATCAGCCCCAGCATTTT.